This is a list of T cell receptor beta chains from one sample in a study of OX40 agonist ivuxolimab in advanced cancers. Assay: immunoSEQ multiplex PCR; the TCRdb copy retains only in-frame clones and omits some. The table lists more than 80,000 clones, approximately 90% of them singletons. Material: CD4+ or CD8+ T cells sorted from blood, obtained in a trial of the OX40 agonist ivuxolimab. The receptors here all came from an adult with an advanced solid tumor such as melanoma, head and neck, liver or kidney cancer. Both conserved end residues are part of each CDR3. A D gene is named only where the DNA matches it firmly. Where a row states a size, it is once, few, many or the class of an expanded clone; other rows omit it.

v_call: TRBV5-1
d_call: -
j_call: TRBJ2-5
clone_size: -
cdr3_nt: TGCGCCAGCAGCTTGTTGATGGATGGGGGGAGAGAGACCCAGTACTTC
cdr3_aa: CASSLLMDGGRETQYF

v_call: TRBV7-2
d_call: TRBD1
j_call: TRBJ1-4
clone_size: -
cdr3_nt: TGTGCCAGCAGCTCCAGGGGGAATGAAAAACTGTTTTTT
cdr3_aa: CASSSRGNEKLFF

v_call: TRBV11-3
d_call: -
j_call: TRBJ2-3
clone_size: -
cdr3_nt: TGTGCCAGCAGCTTAGGTCCGAGCTCCGATACGCAGTATTTT
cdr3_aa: CASSLGPSSDTQYF

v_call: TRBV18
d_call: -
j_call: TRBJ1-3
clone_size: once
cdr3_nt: TGTGCCAGCTCACCACTTGCGTCAGGTCGAGTAAACTCTGGAAACACCATATATTTT
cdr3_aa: CASSPLASGRVNSGNTIYF

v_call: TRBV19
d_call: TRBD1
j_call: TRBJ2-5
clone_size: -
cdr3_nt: TGTGCCAGTAGTACGGACAGGGGGGGAGAGACCCAGTACTTC
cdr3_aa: CASSTDRGGETQYF

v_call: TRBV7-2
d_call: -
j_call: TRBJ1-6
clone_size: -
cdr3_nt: TGTGCCAGCAGCTTAGAGGGTAATTCACCCCTCCACTTT
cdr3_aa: CASSLEGNSPLHF

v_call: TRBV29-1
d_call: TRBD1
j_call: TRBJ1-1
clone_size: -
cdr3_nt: TGCAGCGTTACCGAAACAGGGGTGAACACTGAAGCTTTCTTT
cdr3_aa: CSVTETGVNTEAFF

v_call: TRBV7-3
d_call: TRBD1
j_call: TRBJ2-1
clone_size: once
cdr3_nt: TGTGCCAGCAGCTTGCAGCCGACAGGGTTGGGCAATGAGCAGTTCTTC
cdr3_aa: CASSLQPTGLGNEQFF

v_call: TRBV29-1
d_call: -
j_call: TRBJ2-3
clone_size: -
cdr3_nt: TGCAGCGCCTCGGCCGGGACTTTCACAGATACGCAGTATTTT
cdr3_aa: CSASAGTFTDTQYF

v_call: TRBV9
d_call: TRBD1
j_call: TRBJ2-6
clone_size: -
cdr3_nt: TGTGCCAGCAGCGTAGGACAGGGGGGCTCTGGGGCCAACGTCCTGACTTTC
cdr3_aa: CASSVGQGGSGANVLTF

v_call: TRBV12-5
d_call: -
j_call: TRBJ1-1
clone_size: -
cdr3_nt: TGTGCTAGTGGGTCGGCCCTAAACACTGAAGCTTTCTTT
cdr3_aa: CASGSALNTEAFF

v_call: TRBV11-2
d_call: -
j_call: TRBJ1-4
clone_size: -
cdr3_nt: TGTGCCAGCAGCTTAGGTCGGTCGGGGGCAGGGGATGAAAAACTGTTTTTT
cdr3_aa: CASSLGRSGAGDEKLFF

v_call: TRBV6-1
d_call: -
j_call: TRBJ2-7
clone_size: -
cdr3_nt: TGTGCCAGCAAAGGCGATCTCTACGAGCAGTACTTC
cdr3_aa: CASKGDLYEQYF

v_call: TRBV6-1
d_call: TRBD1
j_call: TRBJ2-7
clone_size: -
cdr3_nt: TGTGCCATCAGTGACCCCCCGGACAGGGAATTGTACGAGCAGTACTTC
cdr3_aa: CAISDPPDRELYEQYF

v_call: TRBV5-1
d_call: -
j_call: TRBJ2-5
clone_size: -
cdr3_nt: TGCGCCAGCAGCCAACGAGGACTGACTGAGGGGACCCAGTACTTC
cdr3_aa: CASSQRGLTEGTQYF

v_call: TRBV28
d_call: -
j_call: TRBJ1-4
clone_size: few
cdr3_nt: TGTGCCAGCACCACCGACCGGGTAAAACTGTTTTTT
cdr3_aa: CASTTDRVKLFF

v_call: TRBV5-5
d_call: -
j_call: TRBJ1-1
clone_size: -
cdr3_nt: TGTGCCAGCAGCTACCAAAGAAACACTGAAGCTTTCTTT
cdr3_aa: CASSYQRNTEAFF

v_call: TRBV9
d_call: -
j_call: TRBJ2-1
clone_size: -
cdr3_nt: TGTGCCAGCAGCGCCCGGGACACCAATGAGCAGTTCTTC
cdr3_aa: CASSARDTNEQFF

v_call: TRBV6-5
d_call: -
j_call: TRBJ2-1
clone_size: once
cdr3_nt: TGTGCCAGCAGCTCCTCCGGGCTTAGGGGCAATGAGCAGTTCTTC
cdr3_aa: CASSSSGLRGNEQFF

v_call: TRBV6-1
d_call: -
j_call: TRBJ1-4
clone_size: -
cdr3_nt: TGTGCCAGCAGTGGAGGGGGGAAAGGTGAAAAACTGTTTTTT
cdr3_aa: CASSGGGKGEKLFF

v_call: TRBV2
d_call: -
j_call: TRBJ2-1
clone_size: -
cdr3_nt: TGTGCCAGCAGTGTTTTGATTTACAATGAGCAGTTCTTC
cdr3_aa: CASSVLIYNEQFF

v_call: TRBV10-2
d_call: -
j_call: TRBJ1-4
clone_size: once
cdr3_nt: TGCGCCAGCAGAGACAGTATGACTAATGAAAAACTGTTTTTT
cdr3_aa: CASRDSMTNEKLFF

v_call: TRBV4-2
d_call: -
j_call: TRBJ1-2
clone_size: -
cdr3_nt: TGTGCCAGCAGCCCGCCATTGGGGGGGACTTATGGCTACACCTTC
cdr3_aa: CASSPPLGGTYGYTF

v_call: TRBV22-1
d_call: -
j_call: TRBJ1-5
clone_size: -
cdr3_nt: TGTCCTGGGAGCGCCGGGACAGGCCTTAGCAATCAGCCCCAGCATTTT
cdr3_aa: CPGSAGTGLSNQPQHF

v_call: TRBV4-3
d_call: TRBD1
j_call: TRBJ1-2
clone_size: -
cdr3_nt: TGCGCCAGCAGCCAAGGGGGAGGGGGCCAACCCTATGGCTACACCTTC
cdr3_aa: CASSQGGGGQPYGYTF

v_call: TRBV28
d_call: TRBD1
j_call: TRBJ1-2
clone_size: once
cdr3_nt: TGTGCCAGCAGTTCCCCCGGGACAGGGCCCTATGGCTACACCTTC
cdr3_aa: CASSSPGTGPYGYTF

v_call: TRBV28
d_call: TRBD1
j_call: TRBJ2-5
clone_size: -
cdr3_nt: TGTGCCAGCAGCTTCCGACAGGGACATGGGCTGACCCAGTACTTC
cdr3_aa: CASSFRQGHGLTQYF

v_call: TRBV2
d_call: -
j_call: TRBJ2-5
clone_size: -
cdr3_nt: TGTGCCAGCAGTGTCCGGGGGGCTGGAGAGACCCAGTACTTC
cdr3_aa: CASSVRGAGETQYF

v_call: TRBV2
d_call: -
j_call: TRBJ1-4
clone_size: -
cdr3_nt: TGTGCCAGCACTTCAGACAGCGTTACCAATGAAAAACTGTTTTTT
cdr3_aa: CASTSDSVTNEKLFF

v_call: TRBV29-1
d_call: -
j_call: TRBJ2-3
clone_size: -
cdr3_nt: TGCAGCGTTGAGGGGGGGGCGCGCACAGATACGCAGTATTTT
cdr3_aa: CSVEGGARTDTQYF

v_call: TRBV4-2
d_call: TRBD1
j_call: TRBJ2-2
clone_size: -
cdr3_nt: TGTGCCAGCAGCCAATCCAGGGGGTATGAATCCGGGGAGCTGTTTTTT
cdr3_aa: CASSQSRGYESGELFF

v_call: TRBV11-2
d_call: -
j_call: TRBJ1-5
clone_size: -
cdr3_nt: TGTGCCAGCAGCCCCGGACCGATGCAGCCCCAGCATTTT
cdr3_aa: CASSPGPMQPQHF

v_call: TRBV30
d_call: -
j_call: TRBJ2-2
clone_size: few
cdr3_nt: TGTGCCTGGAGTGCCGACAGGAGATTTGTGACCGGGGAGCTGTTTTTT
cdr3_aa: CAWSADRRFVTGELFF

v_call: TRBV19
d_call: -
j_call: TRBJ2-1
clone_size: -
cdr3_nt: TGTGCCAGTAGCGCGGGGAACAACAATGAGCAGTTCTTC
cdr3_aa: CASSAGNNNEQFF

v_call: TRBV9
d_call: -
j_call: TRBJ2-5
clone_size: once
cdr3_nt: TGTGCCAGCAGCGTTCAGGGTTGGCAGACCCAGTACTTC
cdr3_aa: CASSVQGWQTQYF

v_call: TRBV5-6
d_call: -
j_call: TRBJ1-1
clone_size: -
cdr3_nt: TGTGCCAGCAGCTTCGAATTGAACACTGAAGCTTTCTTT
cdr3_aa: CASSFELNTEAFF

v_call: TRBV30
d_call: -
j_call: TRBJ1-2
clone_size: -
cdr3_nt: TGTGCCTGGAGTGGCGGCACGAGGGACTATGGCTACACCTTC
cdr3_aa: CAWSGGTRDYGYTF

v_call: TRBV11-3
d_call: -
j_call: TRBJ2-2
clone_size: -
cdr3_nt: TGTGCCAGCAGCTCCCGCACCGGGGAGCTGTTTTTT
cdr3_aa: CASSSRTGELFF

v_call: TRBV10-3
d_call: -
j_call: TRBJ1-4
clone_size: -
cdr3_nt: TGTGCCATCAGTGAGCGCGGGGGCAGTGAAAAACTGTTTTTT
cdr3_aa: CAISERGGSEKLFF

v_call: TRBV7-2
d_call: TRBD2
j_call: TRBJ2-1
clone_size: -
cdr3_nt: TGTGCCAGCAGCTTCAGAGCGGGATCAAACAATGAGCAGTTCTTC
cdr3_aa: CASSFRAGSNNEQFF

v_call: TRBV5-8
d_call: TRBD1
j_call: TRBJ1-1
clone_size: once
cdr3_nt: TGTGCCAGCAGCCTAGCTTCAGGGGTACAGGGGGCGACTGAAGCTTTCTTT
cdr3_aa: CASSLASGVQGATEAFF

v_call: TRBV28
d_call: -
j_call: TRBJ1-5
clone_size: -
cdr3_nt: TGTGCCAGCAGTTCGAGGCAGCCCCAGCATTTT
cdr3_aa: CASSSRQPQHF

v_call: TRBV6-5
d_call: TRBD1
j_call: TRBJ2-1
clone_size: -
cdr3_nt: TGTGCCAGCAGCTTGGACGGGACAGGGTCGAATGAGCAGTTCTTC
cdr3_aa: CASSLDGTGSNEQFF

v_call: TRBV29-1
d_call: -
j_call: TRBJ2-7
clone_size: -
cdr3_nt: TGCAGCGTCGGTACCGGGACTTTCTCCTACGAGCAGTACTTC
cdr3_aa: CSVGTGTFSYEQYF

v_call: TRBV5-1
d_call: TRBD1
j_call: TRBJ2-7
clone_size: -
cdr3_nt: TGCGCCAGCAGCTTGGACGGGACAGGGGGCAACGAGCAGTACTTC
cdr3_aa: CASSLDGTGGNEQYF

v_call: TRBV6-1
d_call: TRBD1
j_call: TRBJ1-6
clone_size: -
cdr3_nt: TGTGCCAGCAGCCAGTTCGGGACAGGGGAATCACCCCTCCACTTT
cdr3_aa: CASSQFGTGESPLHF

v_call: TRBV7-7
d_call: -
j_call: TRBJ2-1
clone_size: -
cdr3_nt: TGTGCCAGCAGCTTAGGTCCACTAAAGAGCTCCTACAATGAGCAGTTCTTC
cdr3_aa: CASSLGPLKSSYNEQFF

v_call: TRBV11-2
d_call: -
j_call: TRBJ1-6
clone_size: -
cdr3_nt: TGTGCCAGCAGCTTAGATGAGGGAATTGGATCACCCCTCCACTTT
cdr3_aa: CASSLDEGIGSPLHF

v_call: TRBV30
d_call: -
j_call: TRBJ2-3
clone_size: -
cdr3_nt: TGTGCCTGGAGTGCTCTGGGCTCCGATGGGGATACGCAGTATTTT
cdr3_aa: CAWSALGSDGDTQYF

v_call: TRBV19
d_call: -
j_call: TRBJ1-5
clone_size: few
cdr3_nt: TGTGCCAGTGGTCGGGGTGGGCTCAATCAGCCCCAGCATTTT
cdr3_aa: CASGRGGLNQPQHF